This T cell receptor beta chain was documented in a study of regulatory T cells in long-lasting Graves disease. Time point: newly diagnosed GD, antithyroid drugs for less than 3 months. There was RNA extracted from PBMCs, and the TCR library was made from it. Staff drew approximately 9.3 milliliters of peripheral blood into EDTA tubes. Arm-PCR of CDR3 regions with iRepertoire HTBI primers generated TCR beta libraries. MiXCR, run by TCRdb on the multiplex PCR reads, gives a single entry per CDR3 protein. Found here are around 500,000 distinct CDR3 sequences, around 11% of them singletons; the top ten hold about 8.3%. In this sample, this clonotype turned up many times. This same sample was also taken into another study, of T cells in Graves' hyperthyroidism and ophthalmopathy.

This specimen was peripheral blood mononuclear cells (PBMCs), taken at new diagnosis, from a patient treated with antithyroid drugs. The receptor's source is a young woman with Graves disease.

The CDR3 loop reads CASSIGQYQETQYF. In nucleotides, the CDR3 is TGTGCCAGCAGTATTGGACAGTACCAAGAGACCCAGTACTTC. The genes are TRBV2 and TRBJ2-5, with D perhaps matching TRBD1 (6 bases). The CDR3 spans 14 residues. Trimming took 5 bases from V and 0 from J, leaving 10 bases between them. Germline loops: CDR1 SNHLY, CDR2 FYNNEI.